This TCR beta chain was retrieved from a study of post-analysis software for immune sequencing data. Libraries were made from TCR beta cDNA, and they carried unique molecular identifiers. TCRdb re-derived calls from the PCR reads in MiXCR, one entry per CDR3 protein. The table shows around 160,000 distinct CDR3 sequences, with around 34% occurring only once. This clonotype was picked up many times. The CDR3 covers 14 residues. Looked up from germline, CDR1 is DFQATT and CDR2 is SNEGSKA (reference sequence). V lost 3 bases to trimming and J lost 8 bases; unmatched junction nucleotides: 8. The chain recombines TRBV20-1 with TRBJ2-2, with 8 bases matching TRBD1. This clonotype originated in a girl between 5 and 17 years old with multiple sclerosis. Sequenced here: blood, sampled after autologous hematopoietic stem cell transplantation. CDR3 DNA: TGCAGTGCTAGGAGTGACAGGGGCGGAGGGGAGCTGTTTTTT. Amino acids: CSARSDRGGGELFF.